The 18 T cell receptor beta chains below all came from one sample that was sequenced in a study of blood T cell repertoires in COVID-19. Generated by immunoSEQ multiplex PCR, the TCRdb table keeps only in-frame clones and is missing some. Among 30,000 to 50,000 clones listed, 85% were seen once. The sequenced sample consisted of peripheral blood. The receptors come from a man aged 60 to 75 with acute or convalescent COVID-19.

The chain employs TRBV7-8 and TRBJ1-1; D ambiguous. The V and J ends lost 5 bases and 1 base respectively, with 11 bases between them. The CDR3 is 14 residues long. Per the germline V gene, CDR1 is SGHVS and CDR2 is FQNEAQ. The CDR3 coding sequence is TGTGCCAGCAGCGATAGGGCGGGGAACACTGAAGCTTTCTTT. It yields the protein CASSDRAGNTEAFF. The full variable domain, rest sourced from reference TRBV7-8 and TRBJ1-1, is GAGVSQSPRYKVAKRGQDVALRCDPISGHVSLFWYQQALGQGPEFLTYFQNEAQLDKSGLPSDRFFAERPEGSVSTLKIQRTQQEDSAVYLCASSDRAGNTEAFFGQGTRLTVV.

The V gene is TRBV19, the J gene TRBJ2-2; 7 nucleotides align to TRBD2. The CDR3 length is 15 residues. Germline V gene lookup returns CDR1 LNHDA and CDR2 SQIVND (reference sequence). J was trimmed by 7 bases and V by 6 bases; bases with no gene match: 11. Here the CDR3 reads CASRKGGRRGGELFF. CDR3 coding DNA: TGTGCCAGTAGGAAAGGCGGGAGACGGGGCGGGGAGCTGTTTTTT. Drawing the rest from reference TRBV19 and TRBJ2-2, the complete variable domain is DGGITQSPKYLFRKEGQNVTLSCEQNLNHDAMYWYRQDPGQGLRLIYYSQIVNDFQKGDIAEGYSVSREKKESFPLTVTSAQKNPTAFYLCASRKGGRRGGELFFGEGSRLTVL.

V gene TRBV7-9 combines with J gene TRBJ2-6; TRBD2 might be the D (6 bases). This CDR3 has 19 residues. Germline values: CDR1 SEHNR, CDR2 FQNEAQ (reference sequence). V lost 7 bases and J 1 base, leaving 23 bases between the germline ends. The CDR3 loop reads CASTSKPGLRVSGANVLTF. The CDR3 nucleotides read TGTGCCAGCACCTCCAAACCGGGACTTAGGGTTTCTGGGGCCAACGTCCTGACTTTC.

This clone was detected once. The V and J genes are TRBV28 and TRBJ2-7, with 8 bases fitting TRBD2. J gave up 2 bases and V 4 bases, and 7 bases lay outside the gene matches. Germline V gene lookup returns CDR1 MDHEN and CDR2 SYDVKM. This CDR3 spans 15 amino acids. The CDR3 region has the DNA TGTGCCAGCAGTTCAGCCGGGACTAGGGCCTACGAGCAGTACTTC. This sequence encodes CASSSAGTRAYEQYF.

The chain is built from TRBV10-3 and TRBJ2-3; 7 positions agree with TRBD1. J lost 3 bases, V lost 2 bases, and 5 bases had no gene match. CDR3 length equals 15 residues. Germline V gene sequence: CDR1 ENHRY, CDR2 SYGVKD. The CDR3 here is CAISEDRVITDTQYF. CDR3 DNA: TGTGCCATCAGTGAGGACAGGGTTATTACAGATACGCAGTATTTT.

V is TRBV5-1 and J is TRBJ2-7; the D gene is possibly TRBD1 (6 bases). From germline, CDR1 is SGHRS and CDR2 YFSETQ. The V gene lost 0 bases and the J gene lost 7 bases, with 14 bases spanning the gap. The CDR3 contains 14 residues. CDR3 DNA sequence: TGCGCCAGCAGCTTGGGACAGGCCTTTGGGGAGCAGTACTTC. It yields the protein CASSLGQAFGEQYF.

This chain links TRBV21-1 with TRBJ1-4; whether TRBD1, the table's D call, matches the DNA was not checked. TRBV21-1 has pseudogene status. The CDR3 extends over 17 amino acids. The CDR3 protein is CASSNQEQGFRLGKLFF. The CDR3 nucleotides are TGTGCCAGCAGCAACCAGGAACAGGGTTTCCGACTTGGGAAACTGTTTTTT.

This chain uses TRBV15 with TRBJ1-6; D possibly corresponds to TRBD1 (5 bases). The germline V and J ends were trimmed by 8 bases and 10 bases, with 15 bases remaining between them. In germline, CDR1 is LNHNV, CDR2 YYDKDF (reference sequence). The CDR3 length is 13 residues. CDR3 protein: CATRGGNSSPLHF. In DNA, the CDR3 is TGTGCCACCCGTGGGGGGAACTCGTCACCCCTCCACTTT.

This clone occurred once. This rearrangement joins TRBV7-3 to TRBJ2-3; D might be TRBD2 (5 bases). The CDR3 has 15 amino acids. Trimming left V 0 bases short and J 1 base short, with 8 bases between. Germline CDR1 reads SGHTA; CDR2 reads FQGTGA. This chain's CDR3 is CASSLTTGGTDTQYF. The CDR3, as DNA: TGTGCCAGCAGCTTAACGACCGGGGGCACAGATACGCAGTATTTT.

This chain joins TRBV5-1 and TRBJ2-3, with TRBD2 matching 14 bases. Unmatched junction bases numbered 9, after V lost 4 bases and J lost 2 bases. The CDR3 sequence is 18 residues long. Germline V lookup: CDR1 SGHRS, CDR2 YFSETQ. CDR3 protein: CASSPRTSGGSNTDTQYF. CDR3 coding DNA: TGCGCCAGCAGCCCTCGGACTAGCGGGGGGTCAAACACAGATACGCAGTATTTT.

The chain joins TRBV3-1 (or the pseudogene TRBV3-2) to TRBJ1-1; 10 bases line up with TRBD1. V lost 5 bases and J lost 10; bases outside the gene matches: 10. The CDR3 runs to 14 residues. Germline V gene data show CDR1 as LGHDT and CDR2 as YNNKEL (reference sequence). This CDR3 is CASSSRDRGGGAFF. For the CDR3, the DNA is TGTGCCAGCAGCTCCCGGGACAGGGGCGGCGGAGCTTTCTTT.

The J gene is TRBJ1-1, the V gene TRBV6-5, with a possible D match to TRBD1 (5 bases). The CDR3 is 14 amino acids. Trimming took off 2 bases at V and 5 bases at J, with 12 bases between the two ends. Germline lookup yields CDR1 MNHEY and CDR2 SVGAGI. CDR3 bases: TGTGCCAGCAGTTACGGGGGGGGATCTACTGAAGCTTTCTTT. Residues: CASSYGGGSTEAFF.

CDR3 in amino acids: CASSPGLGAFF. The CDR3 nucleotides are TGTGCCAGCAGCCCAGGACTAGGGGCGTTCTTC. V is TRBV11-2 and J is TRBJ2-1; 7 bases agree with TRBD2. Unmatched junction bases numbered 7, after V lost 5 bases and J lost 15 bases. The V gene's germline CDR1 is SGHAT and CDR2 FQNNGV. There are 11 residues in the CDR3.

The CDR3 is CASSYSDKKYGYTF. Written as DNA, the CDR3 is TGTGCCAGCAGTTACTCGGACAAGAAGTATGGCTACACCTTC. The chain carries TRBV6-5 and TRBJ1-2; tentatively, D is TRBD1 (5 bases). The germline V gene has CDR1 MNHEY and CDR2 SVGAGI. The CDR3 is 14 residues long. The germline V and J ends were trimmed by 0 bases and 5 bases, with 10 bases remaining between them.

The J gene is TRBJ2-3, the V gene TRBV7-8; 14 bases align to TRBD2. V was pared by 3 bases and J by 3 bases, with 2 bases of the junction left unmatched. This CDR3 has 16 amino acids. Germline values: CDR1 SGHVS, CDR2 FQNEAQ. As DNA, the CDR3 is TGTGCCAGCAGCTTCCGACTAGCGGGAGGGACAGATACGCAGTATTTT. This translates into CASSFRLAGGTDTQYF.

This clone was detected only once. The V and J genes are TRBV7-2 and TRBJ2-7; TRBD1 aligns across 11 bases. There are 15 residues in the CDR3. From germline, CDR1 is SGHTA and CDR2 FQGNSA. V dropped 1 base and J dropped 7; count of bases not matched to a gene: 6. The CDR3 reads CASSLGAGTGGEQYF. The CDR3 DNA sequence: TGTGCCAGCAGCTTAGGGGCCGGGACAGGGGGGGAGCAGTACTTC.

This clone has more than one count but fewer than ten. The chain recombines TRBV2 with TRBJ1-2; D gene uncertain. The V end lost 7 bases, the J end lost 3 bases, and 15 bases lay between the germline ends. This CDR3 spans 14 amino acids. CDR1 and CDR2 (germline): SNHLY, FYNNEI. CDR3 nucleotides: TGTGCCAGCAATAGTGAAGGGCGGGACTATGGCTACACCTTC. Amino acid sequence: CASNSEGRDYGYTF.

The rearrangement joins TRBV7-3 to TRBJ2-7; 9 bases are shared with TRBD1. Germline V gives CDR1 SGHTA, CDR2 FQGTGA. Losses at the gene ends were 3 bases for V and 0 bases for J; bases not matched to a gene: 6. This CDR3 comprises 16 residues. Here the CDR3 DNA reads TGTGCCAGCAGCTTTACGGGACAGGGACTCTCCTACGAGCAGTACTTC. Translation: CASSFTGQGLSYEQYF. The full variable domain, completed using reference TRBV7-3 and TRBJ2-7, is GAGVSQTPSNKVTEKGKYVELRCDPISGHTALYWYRQSLGQGPEFLIYFQGTGAADDSGLPNDRFFAVRPEGSVSTLKIQRTERGDSAVYLCASSFTGQGLSYEQYFGPGTRLTVT.